A selection of T cell receptor beta chains follows, all from one sample in a study of human T cells and chemical hapten exposure. One entry per CDR3 protein, called by TCRdb with MiXCR from the RACE reads. Here the sample spans over 55,000 distinct CDR3 sequences, 9.5% to 15% being singletons. The specimen comprised whole blood, sampled in connection with sensitization to the hapten diphenylcyclopropenone (DPC). The receptors stem from a man aged 25-40 years with alopecia areata. Some clones in this sample may be carry-over from other donors' samples. Each CDR3 is given with its conserved first and last residue. Fields, in order: clone size, D gene, J gene, CDR3 length, V gene, CDR3 protein, CDR3 DNA. D genes are given only for firm matches. Part of the rows lack a size; the others show once, few, many or a class for expanded clones.

>-|-|TRBJ2-3|18|TRBV7-2
CASSSIRDFHSSTDTQYF
TGTGCCAGCAGCTCTATCCGGGACTTTCATTCAAGCACAGATACGCAGTATTTT
>many|TRBD1|TRBJ1-5|17|TRBV6-1
CASSPGTGDAINQPQHF
TGTGCCAGCAGTCCTGGGACAGGGGACGCGATCAATCAGCCCCAGCATTTT
>-|-|TRBJ1-5|14|TRBV6-5
CASSYSYYGQPQHF
TGTGCCAGCAGTTACTCGTACTACGGTCAGCCCCAGCATTTT
>few|TRBD1|TRBJ2-1|15|TRBV15
CATSLKGQGYNEQFF
TGTGCCACCAGTTTAAAGGGACAGGGCTACAATGAGCAGTTCTTC
>many|TRBD1|TRBJ1-2|16|TRBV18
CASSQRQGSNNYGYTF
TGTGCCAGCTCACAGAGACAGGGGTCGAATAACTATGGCTACACCTTC
>few|TRBD2|TRBJ2-1|16|TRBV7-2
CASSPPGLPSYNEQFF
TGTGCCAGCAGCCCGCCGGGACTACCTTCCTACAATGAGCAGTTCTTC
>-|-|TRBJ2-3|16|TRBV20-1
CSASPPRGYSTDTQYF
TGCAGTGCGAGTCCCCCTCGGGGGTATAGCACAGATACGCAGTATTTT
>many|-|TRBJ2-7|13|TRBV6-2/TRBV6-3
CASSYSVSYEQYF
TGTGCCAGCAGTTACTCGGTATCCTACGAGCAGTACTTC
>few|-|TRBJ2-2|15|TRBV6-5
CASSIGTPNTGELFF
TGTGCCAGCAGTATCGGGACACCGAACACCGGGGAGCTGTTTTTT
>many|-|TRBJ2-7|13|TRBV19
CASSKRDTYEQYF
TGTGCCAGTAGTAAGCGGGACACCTACGAGCAGTACTTC
>-|TRBD1|TRBJ1-6|15|TRBV6-6
CASGYSQGADSPLHF
TGTGCCAGCGGTTACTCTCAGGGGGCGGACTCACCCCTCCACTTT
>-|TRBD1|TRBJ1-1|15|TRBV12-3/TRBV12-4
CASSPSGTGVTEAFF
TGTGCCAGCAGTCCCTCCGGGACAGGGGTAACTGAAGCTTTCTTT
>-|-|TRBJ1-6|16|TRBV30
CAWSPRLGQGYSPLHF
TGTGCCTGGAGTCCCCGCCTGGGACAAGGGTATTCACCCCTCCACTTT
>-|-|TRBJ2-3|13|TRBV29-1
CSAGGKRTDTQYF
TGCAGCGCCGGTGGGAAGCGCACAGATACGCAGTATTTT
>few|-|TRBJ1-6|13|TRBV29-1
CSVKDSGSSPLHF
TGCAGCGTCAAGGACAGTGGGAGCTCACCCCTCCACTTT
>many|-|TRBJ2-2|11|TRBV18
CASSRSGELFF
TGTGCCAGCTCGAGAAGCGGGGAGCTGTTTTTT
>-|TRBD2|TRBJ2-3|16|TRBV4-2
CASSQDRGGATDTQYF
TGTGCCAGCAGCCAAGATCGGGGGGGGGCCACAGATACGCAGTATTTT
>few|-|TRBJ2-4|19|TRBV6-5
CASSYSMRAVDLAKNIQYF
TGTGCCAGCAGTTACTCGATGCGTGCGGTCGATCTAGCCAAAAACATTCAGTACTTC
>many|TRBD2|TRBJ2-7|18|TRBV4-2
CASSQYTERGTGSYEQYF
TGTGCCAGCAGCCAATATACAGAGCGGGGTACAGGCTCCTACGAGCAGTACTTC
>few|TRBD1|TRBJ2-3|14|TRBV29-1
CSVDRTGTRDTQYF
TGCAGCGTTGATCGGACAGGGACCCGAGATACGCAGTATTTT
>-|-|TRBJ2-7|14|TRBV9
CASSVAQGAYEQYF
TGTGCCAGCAGCGTAGCCCAGGGAGCCTACGAGCAGTACTTC
>-|-|TRBJ1-1|15|TRBV11-3
CASSSTGQLGTEAFF
TGTGCCAGCAGCTCAACCGGACAGTTAGGAACTGAAGCTTTCTTT
>few|-|TRBJ1-3|14|TRBV12-3/TRBV12-4
CASRPGWVGNTIYF
TGTGCCAGCAGGCCTGGCTGGGTCGGAAACACCATATATTTT
>many|TRBD1|TRBJ2-7|17|TRBV5-1
CASSGGPQATGGYEQYF
TGCGCCAGCAGCGGGGGACCGCAGGCGACAGGGGGATACGAGCAGTACTTC
>-|-|TRBJ1-6|13|TRBV7-2
CASSAHKNSPLHF
TGTGCCAGCAGCGCCCACAAAAATTCACCCCTCCACTTT
>-|TRBD1|TRBJ2-1|15|TRBV27
CASSFGQGGGNEQFF
TGTGCCAGCAGTTTCGGACAGGGGGGAGGGAATGAGCAGTTCTTC
>-|-|TRBJ1-6|12|TRBV6-2/TRBV6-3
CASSYTVGALHF
TGTGCCAGCAGTTACACCGTTGGAGCCCTCCACTTT
>many|-|TRBJ2-7|15|TRBV7-2
CASSLSPGRSYEQYF
TGTGCCAGCAGCTTAAGTCCAGGGAGGTCCTACGAGCAGTACTTC
>-|-|TRBJ1-2|15|TRBV4-1
CASSPLSRADYGYTF
TGCGCCAGCAGCCCTCTATCCCGGGCCGACTATGGCTACACCTTC
>-|-|TRBJ1-2|14|TRBV7-9
CASSLLYGDYGYTF
TGTGCCAGCAGCTTGTTATACGGTGACTATGGCTACACCTTC
>-|-|TRBJ2-2|13|TRBV9
CASNSGNTGELFF
TGTGCCAGCAACTCCGGGAACACCGGGGAGCTGTTTTTT